Sequencing of this T cell receptor (beta chain) was carried out in a study of blood T cell repertoires in COVID-19. About the research overall: Samples of COVID-19 (acute and convalescent) were obtained from the United States, Italy and Spain. The analysed material was cDNA or gDNA that came from T cells, B-cell-depleted T cells, or PBMCs.

Source study methods: How many nucleated cells were present was estimated from reference gene primer amplification. Method: immunoSEQ multiplex PCR; TCRdb's copy keeps in-frame clones and lacks some. V and J calls plus clone size are reproduced from that table; the DNA served to infer D and trimming. The sample holds about 150,000 clones; under 80% are singletons and the top ten take around 4%. Germline lookup yields CDR1 SGHKS and CDR2 YYEKEE (reference sequence). The CDR3 is 15 amino acids. V was shortened by 0 bases and J by 5 bases, with 14 bases between the two germline ends. This chain joins TRBV5-5 and TRBJ2-5; D is possibly TRBD2 (5 bases). This clonotype originated in a man aged 60 to 69 with acute or convalescent COVID-19. The sample taken for sequencing was peripheral blood. Here the CDR3 reads CASSLGVEGRETQYF. In DNA, the CDR3 is TGTGCCAGCAGCTTGGGGGTCGAGGGCCGGGAGACCCAGTACTTC.